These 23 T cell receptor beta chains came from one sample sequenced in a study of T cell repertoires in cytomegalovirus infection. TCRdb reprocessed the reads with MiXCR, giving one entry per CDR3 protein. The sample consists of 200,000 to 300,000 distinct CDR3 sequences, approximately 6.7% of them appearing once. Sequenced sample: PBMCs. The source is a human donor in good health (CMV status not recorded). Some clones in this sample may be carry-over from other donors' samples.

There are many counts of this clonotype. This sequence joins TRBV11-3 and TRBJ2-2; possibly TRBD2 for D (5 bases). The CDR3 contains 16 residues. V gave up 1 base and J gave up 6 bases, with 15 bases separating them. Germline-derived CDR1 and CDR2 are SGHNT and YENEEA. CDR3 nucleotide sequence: TGTGCCAGCAGCTTAGTCGCGTCTAGCAAGTCCGGGGAGCTGTTTTTT. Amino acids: CASSLVASSKSGELFF.

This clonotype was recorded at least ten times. For the CDR3, the DNA is TGTGCCAGCACATGGACGGACTCTGGAAACACCATATATTTT. Translation: CASTWTDSGNTIYF. The V gene is TRBV12-3 or TRBV12-4, the J gene TRBJ1-3; D gene ambiguous. V gave up 7 bases and J gave up 0 bases, with 10 bases separating them. The CDR3 contains 14 residues.

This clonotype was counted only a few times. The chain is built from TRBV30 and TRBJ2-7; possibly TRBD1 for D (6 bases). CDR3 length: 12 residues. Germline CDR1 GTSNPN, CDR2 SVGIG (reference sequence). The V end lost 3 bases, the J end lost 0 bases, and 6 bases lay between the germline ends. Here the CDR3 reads CAWSRGSYEQYF. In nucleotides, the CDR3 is TGTGCCTGGAGCAGGGGCTCCTACGAGCAGTACTTC.

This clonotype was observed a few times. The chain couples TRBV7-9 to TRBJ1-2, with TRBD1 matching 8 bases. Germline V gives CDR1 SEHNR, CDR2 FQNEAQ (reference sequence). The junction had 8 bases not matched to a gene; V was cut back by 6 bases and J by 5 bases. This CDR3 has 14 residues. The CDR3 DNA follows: TGTGCCAGCAGAACAACAGGGGGAAAGTATGGCTACACCTTC. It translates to CASRTTGGKYGYTF. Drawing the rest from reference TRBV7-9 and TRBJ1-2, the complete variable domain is DTGVSQNPRHKITKRGQNVTFRCDPISEHNRLYWYRQTLGQGPEFLTYFQNEAQLEKSRLLSDRFSAERPKGSFSTLEIQRTEQGDSAMYLCASRTTGGKYGYTFGSGTRLTVV.

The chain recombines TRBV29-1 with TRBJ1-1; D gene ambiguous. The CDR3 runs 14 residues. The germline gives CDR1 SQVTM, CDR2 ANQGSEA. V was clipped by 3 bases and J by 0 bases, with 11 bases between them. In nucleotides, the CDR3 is TGCAGCGTTGAGCCGGGGAGGATGAACACTGAAGCTTTCTTT. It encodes CSVEPGRMNTEAFF.

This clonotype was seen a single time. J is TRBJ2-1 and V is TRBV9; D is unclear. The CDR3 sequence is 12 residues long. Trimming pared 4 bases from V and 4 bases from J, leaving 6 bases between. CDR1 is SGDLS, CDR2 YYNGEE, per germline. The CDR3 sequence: CASSQEYNEQFF. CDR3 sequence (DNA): TGTGCCAGCAGCCAAGAGTACAATGAGCAGTTCTTC.

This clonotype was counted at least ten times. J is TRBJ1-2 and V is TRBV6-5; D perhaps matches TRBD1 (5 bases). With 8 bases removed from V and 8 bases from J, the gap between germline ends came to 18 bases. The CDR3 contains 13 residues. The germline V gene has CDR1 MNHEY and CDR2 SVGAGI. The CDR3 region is CASGGKGRGGYTF. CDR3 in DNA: TGTGCCAGCGGGGGTAAGGGAAGAGGCGGCTACACCTTC.

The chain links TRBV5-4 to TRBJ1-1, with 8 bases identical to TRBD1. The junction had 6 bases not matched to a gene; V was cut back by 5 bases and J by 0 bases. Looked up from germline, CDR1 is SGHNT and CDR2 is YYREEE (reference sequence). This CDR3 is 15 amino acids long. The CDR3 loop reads CASRLQGVMNTEAFF. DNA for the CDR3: TGTGCCAGCAGGTTACAGGGGGTGATGAACACTGAAGCTTTCTTT. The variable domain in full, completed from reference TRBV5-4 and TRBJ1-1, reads ETGVTQSPTHLIKTRGQQVTLRCSSQSGHNTVSWYQQALGQGPQFIFQYYREEENGRGNFPPRFSGLQFPNYSSELNVNALELDDSALYLCASRLQGVMNTEAFFGQGTRLTVV.

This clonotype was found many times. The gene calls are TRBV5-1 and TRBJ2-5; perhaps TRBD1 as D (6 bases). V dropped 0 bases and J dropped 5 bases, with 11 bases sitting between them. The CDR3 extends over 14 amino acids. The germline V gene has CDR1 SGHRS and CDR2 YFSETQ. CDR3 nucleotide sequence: TGCGCCAGCAGCTTGGAGGGGGTTGGGGAGACCCAGTACTTC. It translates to CASSLEGVGETQYF. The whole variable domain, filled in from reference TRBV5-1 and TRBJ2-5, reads KAGVTQTPRYLIKTRGQQVTLSCSPISGHRSVSWYQQTPGQGLQFLFEYFSETQRNKGNFPGRFSGRQFSNSRSEMNVSTLELGDSALYLCASSLEGVGETQYFGPGTRLLVL.

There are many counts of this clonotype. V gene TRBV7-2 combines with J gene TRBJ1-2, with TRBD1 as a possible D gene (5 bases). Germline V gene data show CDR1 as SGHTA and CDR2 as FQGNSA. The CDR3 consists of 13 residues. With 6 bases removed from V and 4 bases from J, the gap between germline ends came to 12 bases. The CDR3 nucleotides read TGTGCCAGCAGTTCCGGGACGTCCTATGGCTACACCTTC. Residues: CASSSGTSYGYTF.

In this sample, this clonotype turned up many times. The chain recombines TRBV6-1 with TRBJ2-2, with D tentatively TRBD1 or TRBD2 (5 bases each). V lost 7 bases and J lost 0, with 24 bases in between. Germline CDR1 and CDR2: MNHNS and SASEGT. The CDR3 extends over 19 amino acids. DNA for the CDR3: TGTGCCAGCACCATATTGGGGACCTACTATACCTCGAACACCGGGGAGCTGTTTTTT. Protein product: CASTILGTYYTSNTGELFF.

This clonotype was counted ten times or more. As DNA, the CDR3 is TGCAGCGTTGAAAAAAGGGATCACCAAGAGACCCAGTACTTC. This gives the protein CSVEKRDHQETQYF. V gene TRBV29-1 combines with J gene TRBJ2-5; D call uncertain. V lost 2 bases, J lost 0 bases, and 10 bases lay in between. The germline V gene has CDR1 SQVTM and CDR2 ANQGSEA. The CDR3 is 14 residues long. Complete variable domain (other parts from reference TRBV29-1 and TRBJ2-5): SAVISQKPSRDICQRGTSLTIQCQVDSQVTMMFWYRQQPGQSLTLIATANQGSEATYESGFVIDKFPISRPNLTFSTLTVSNMSPEDSSIYLCSVEKRDHQETQYFGPGTRLLVL.

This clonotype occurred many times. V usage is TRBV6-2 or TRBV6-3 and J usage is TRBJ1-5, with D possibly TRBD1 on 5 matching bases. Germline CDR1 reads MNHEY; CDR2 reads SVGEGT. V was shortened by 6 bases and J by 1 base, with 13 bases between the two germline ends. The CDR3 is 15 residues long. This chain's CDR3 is CASSPQQESNQPQHF. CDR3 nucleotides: TGTGCCAGCAGCCCTCAACAGGAAAGCAATCAGCCCCAGCATTTT.

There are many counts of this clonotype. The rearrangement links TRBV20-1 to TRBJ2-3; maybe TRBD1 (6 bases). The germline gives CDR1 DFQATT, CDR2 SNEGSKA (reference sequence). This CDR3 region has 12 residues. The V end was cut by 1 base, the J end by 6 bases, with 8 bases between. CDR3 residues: CSARARGDTQYF. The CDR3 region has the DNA TGCAGTGCTAGAGCAAGGGGGGATACGCAGTATTTT.

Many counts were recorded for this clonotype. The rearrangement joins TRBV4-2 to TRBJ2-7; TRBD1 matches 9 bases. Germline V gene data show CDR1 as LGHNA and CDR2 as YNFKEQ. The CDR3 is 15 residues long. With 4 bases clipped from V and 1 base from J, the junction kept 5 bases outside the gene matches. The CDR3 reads CASSPPGQGSYEQYF. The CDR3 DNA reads TGTGCCAGCAGCCCACCGGGACAGGGTTCCTACGAGCAGTACTTC.

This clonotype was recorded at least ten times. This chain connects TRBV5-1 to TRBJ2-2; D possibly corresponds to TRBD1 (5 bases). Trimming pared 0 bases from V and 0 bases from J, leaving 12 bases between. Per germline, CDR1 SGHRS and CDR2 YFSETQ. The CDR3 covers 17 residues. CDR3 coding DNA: TGCGCCAGCAGCTTGGCCCCCGGCAGGGCGAACACCGGGGAGCTGTTTTTT. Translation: CASSLAPGRANTGELFF.

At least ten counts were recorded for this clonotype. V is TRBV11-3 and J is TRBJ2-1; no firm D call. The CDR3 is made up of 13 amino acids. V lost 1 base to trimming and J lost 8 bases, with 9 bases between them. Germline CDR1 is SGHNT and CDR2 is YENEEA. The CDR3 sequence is CASSLGGGDEQFF. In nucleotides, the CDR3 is TGTGCCAGCAGCTTAGGTGGTGGTGATGAGCAGTTCTTC.

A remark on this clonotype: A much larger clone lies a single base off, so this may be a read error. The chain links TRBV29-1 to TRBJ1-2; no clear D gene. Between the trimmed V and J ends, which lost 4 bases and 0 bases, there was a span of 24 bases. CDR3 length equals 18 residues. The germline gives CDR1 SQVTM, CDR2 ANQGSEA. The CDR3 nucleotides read TGCAGCGTTGTTCGATTTGCATCCCGGTTTGGATCTAACTATGGCTACACCTTC. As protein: CSVVRFASRFGSNYGYTF. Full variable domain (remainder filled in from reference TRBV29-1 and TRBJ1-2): SAVISQKPSRDICQRGTSLTIQCQVDSQVTMMFWYRQQPGQSLTLIATANQGSEATYESGFVIDKFPISRPNLTFSTLTVSNMSPEDSSIYLCSVVRFASRFGSNYGYTFGSGTRLTVV.

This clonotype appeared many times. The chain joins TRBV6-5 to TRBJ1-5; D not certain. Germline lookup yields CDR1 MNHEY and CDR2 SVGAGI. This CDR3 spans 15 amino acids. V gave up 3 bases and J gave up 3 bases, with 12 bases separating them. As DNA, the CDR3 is TGTGCCAGCAGTTATCGGAACGAACCCAATCAGCCCCAGCATTTT. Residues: CASSYRNEPNQPQHF.

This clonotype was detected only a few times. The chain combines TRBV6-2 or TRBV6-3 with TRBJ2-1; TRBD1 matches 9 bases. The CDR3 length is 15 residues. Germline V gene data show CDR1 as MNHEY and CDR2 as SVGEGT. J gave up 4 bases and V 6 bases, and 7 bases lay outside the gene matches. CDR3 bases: TGTGCCAGCAGACAACCAGGACAGGGGTACAATGAGCAGTTCTTC. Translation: CASRQPGQGYNEQFF.

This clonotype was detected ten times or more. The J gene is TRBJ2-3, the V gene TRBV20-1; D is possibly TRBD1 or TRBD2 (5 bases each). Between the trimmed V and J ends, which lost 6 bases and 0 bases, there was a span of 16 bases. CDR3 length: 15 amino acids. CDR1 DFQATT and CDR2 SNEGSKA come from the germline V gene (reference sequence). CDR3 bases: TGCAGTGCCGAAACCCGGGACCCAAGCACAGATACGCAGTATTTT. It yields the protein CSAETRDPSTDTQYF.

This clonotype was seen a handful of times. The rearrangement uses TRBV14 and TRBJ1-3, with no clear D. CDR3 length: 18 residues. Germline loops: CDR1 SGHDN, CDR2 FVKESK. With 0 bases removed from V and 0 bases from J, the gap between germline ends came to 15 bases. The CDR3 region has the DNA TGTGCCAGCAGCCAAGATTATGGCACCCTTGCCTCTGGAAACACCATATATTTT. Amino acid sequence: CASSQDYGTLASGNTIYF.

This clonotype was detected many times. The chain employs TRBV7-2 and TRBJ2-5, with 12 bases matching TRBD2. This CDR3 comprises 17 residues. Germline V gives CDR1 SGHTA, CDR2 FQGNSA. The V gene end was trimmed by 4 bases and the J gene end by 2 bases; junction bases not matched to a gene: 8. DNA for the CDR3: TGTGCCAGCAGCTCATTGCTAGCGGGGGGGAAACAAGAGACCCAGTACTTC. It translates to CASSSLLAGGKQETQYF. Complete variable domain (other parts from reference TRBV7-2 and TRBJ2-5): GAGVSQSPSNKVTEKGKDVELRCDPISGHTALYWYRQSLGQGLEFLIYFQGNSAPDKSGLPSDRFSAERTGGSVSTLTIQRTQQEDSAVYLCASSSLLAGGKQETQYFGPGTRLLVL.